This entry is about one TCR beta chain. These data belong to a study of blood T cell repertoires in COVID-19. The CDR3 is 17 residues long. With 0 bases clipped from V and 1 base from J, the junction kept 2 bases outside the gene matches. In germline, CDR1 is SGDLS, CDR2 YYNGEE. Assay: immunoSEQ multiplex PCR; the TCRdb copy retains only in-frame clones and omits some. Found here are roughly 130,000 clones, about 90% of them singletons; the top ten hold about 3.6%. This clonotype was obtained from a woman aged 60-75 years with acute or convalescent COVID-19. Sequenced: peripheral blood. The genes are TRBV9 and TRBJ2-5; 14 nucleotides line up with TRBD2. CDR3 in DNA: TGTGCCAGCAGCGTAGGGACTAGCGGGAGGCTCCAAGAGACCCAGTACTTC. This encodes CASSVGTSGRLQETQYF.